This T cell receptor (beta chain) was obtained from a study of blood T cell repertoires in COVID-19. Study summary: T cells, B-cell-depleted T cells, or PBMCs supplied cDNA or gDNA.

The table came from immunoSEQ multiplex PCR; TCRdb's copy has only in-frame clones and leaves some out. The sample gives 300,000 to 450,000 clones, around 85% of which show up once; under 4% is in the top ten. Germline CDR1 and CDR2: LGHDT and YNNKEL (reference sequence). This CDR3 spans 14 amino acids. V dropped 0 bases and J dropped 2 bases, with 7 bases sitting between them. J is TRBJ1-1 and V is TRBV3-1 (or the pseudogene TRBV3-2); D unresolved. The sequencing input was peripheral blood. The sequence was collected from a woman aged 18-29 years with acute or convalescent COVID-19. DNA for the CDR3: TGTGCCAGCAGCCAAGAGCAGTCCAACACTGAAGCTTTCTTT. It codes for CASSQEQSNTEAFF.